The 13 T cell receptor beta chains below all came from one sample that was sequenced in a study of T cell changes during pregnancy in multiple sclerosis. Measured with immunoSEQ multiplex PCR; TCRdb has only the in-frame clones, and not every one. Counted here are tens of thousands of clones, 88% occurring once; the ten biggest clones make up around 1.6%. Sample: peripheral blood, taken in the first trimester of pregnancy. The receptor source for this set is a female donor with multiple sclerosis, enrolled in a pregnancy study.

This clone has a single count. The chain carries TRBV7-2 and TRBJ2-3; 7 bases fit TRBD2. CDR1 and CDR2 from the germline V gene are SGHTA and FQGNSA. The CDR3 totals 15 residues. V was pared by 5 bases and J by 0 bases, with 5 bases of the junction left unmatched. Here the CDR3 DNA reads TGTGCCAGCAGCCCGGCGGGAGTCAGCACAGATACGCAGTATTTT. It is translated as CASSPAGVSTDTQYF.

This clone was counted between two and nine times. Written as DNA, the CDR3 is TGTGCCAGCAGCCCCGTAGCGGCGAACACCGGGGAGCTGTTTTTT. Its translation is CASSPVAANTGELFF. The chain is built from TRBV7-6 and TRBJ2-2, with a possible D match to TRBD2 (6 bases). V lost 5 bases to trimming and J lost 0 bases, with 10 bases between them. CDR3 length: 15 amino acids. Germline lookup yields CDR1 SGHVS and CDR2 FNYEAQ.

V usage is TRBV10-1 and J usage is TRBJ1-4; D not resolved. This CDR3 has 13 residues. V lost 8 bases to trimming and J lost 5 bases, with 12 bases between them. Germline values: CDR1 WNHNN, CDR2 SYGVQD (reference sequence). The CDR3 DNA is TGCGCCAGCTCCCGAGGAGCGAATGAAAAACTGTTTTTT. Encoded protein: CASSRGANEKLFF.

The genes are TRBV5-1 and TRBJ2-3, with TRBD2 matching over 10 bases. The V and J ends lost 1 base and 3 bases, in that order; junction bases with no gene match: 8. CDR1 is SGHRS and CDR2 is YFSETQ in the germline V gene. This CDR3 region has 17 residues. The CDR3: CASSLPGTSEGTDTQYF. The CDR3 DNA reads TGCGCCAGCAGCTTGCCCGGGACTAGCGAGGGGACAGATACGCAGTATTTT.

This clone was observed a handful of times. V is TRBV2 and J is TRBJ1-5; D ambiguous. This CDR3 contains 18 residues. The germline V and J ends were trimmed by 0 bases and 2 bases, with 17 bases remaining between them. From germline, CDR1 is SNHLY and CDR2 FYNNEI. This CDR3 is CASSEALLRRAGNQPQHF. CDR3 in DNA: TGTGCCAGCAGTGAAGCGCTCTTAAGGAGAGCGGGCAATCAGCCCCAGCATTTT.

This clone has just a few counts. The chain joins TRBV5-4 to TRBJ1-2; D is unresolved. The CDR3 loop spans 14 amino acids. Germline V gene data show CDR1 as SGHNT and CDR2 as YYREEE (reference sequence). Between the trimmed V and J ends, which lost 0 bases and 6 bases, there was a span of 12 bases. CDR3 in amino acids: CASSLAGAKDGYTF. The DNA for the CDR3 is TGTGCCAGCAGCTTGGCCGGAGCGAAGGATGGCTACACCTTC. The full variable domain, completed using reference TRBV5-4 and TRBJ1-2, is ETGVTQSPTHLIKTRGQQVTLRCSSQSGHNTVSWYQQALGQGPQFIFQYYREEENGRGNFPPRFSGLQFPNYSSELNVNALELDDSALYLCASSLAGAKDGYTFGSGTRLTVV.

This chain connects TRBV10-3 to TRBJ2-7; 9 positions match TRBD2. The CDR3 consists of 15 residues. With 4 bases clipped from V and 5 bases from J, the junction kept 9 bases outside the gene matches. CDR1 is ENHRY, CDR2 SYGVKD, per germline. CDR3 loop: CAISVVAGEQNEQYF. In DNA, the CDR3 is TGTGCCATCAGTGTGGTAGCGGGAGAGCAGAACGAGCAGTACTTC.

A note on this clone: Relative to the germline gene, one junction end is altered; a read error may explain this. The chain recombines TRBV19 with TRBJ2-7; D perhaps matches TRBD1 (6 bases). The V gene's germline CDR1 is LNHDA and CDR2 SQIVND (reference sequence). CDR3 length: 15 residues. The CDR3 bases are TGTGCCAGTAGTGTAGAGGACAGACTTCCCTACGAGCAGTACTTC. This gives the protein CASSVEDRLPYEQYF. The complete variable domain, with remaining parts taken from reference TRBV19 and TRBJ2-7, reads DGGITQSPKYLFRKEGQNVTLSCEQNLNHDAMYWYRQDPGQGLRLIYYSQIVNDFQKGDIAEGYSVSREKKESFPLTVTSAQKNPTAFYLCASSVEDRLPYEQYFGPGTRLTVT.

The V call is TRBV7-9, the J call TRBJ2-5; no reliable D call. Germline values: CDR1 SEHNR, CDR2 FQNEAQ (reference sequence). With 0 bases removed from V and 5 bases from J, the gap between germline ends came to 7 bases. The CDR3 length is 13 residues. DNA for the CDR3: TGTGCCAGCAGCTTAGCGTTGCAGGAGACCCAGTACTTC. Protein product: CASSLALQETQYF.

This chain joins TRBV4-2 and TRBJ2-2; D might be TRBD1 (5 bases). This CDR3 has 16 amino acids. Germline CDR1 and CDR2: LGHNA and YNFKEQ. V lost 0 bases and J lost 3, with 11 bases in between. The CDR3 here is CASSQESRGYTGELFF. The CDR3, as DNA: TGTGCCAGCAGCCAAGAAAGTAGGGGTTACACCGGGGAGCTGTTTTTT.

J is TRBJ2-7 and V is TRBV6-6; 8 bases map to TRBD1. Germline loops: CDR1 MNHNY, CDR2 SVGAGI (reference sequence). V was clipped by 7 bases and J by 5 bases; unmatched bases: 10. The CDR3 totals 14 residues. The CDR3 protein is CASTGQDRAHEQYF. As DNA, the CDR3 is TGTGCCAGCACCGGACAGGACAGGGCCCACGAGCAGTACTTC.

The rearrangement links TRBV6-1 to TRBJ1-4, with 7 bases aligning to TRBD1. V lost 6 bases to trimming and J lost 6 bases; unmatched junction nucleotides: 7. This CDR3 spans 14 amino acids. CDR1 and CDR2 (germline): MNHNS, SASEGT. CDR3: CASSATGLHEKLFF. The DNA for the CDR3 is TGTGCCAGCAGCGCGACAGGGTTGCATGAAAAACTGTTTTTT.

This chain uses TRBV5-1 with TRBJ1-2, with D unclear. Per germline, CDR1 SGHRS and CDR2 YFSETQ. V lost 0 bases, J lost 8 bases, and 17 bases lay in between. The CDR3 runs to 15 residues. The CDR3 spells CASSLGQTARGGYTF. The CDR3 bases are TGCGCCAGCAGCTTGGGGCAGACCGCCCGAGGCGGCTACACCTTC.